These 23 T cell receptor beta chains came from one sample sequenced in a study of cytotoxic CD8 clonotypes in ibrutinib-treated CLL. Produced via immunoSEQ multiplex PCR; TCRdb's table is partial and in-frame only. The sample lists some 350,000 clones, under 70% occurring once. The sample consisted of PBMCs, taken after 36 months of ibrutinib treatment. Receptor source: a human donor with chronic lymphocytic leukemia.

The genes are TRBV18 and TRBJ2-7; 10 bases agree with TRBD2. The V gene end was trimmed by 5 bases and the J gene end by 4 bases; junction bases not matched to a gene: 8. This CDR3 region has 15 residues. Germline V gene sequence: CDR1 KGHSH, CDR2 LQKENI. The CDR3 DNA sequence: TGTGCCAGCTCATCTCAACTAGCGGGAAGTTACGAGCAGTACTTC. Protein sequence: CASSSQLAGSYEQYF.

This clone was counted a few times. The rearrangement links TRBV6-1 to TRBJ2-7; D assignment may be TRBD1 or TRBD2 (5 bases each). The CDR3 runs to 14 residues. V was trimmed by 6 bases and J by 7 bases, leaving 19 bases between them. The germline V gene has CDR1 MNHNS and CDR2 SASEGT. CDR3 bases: TGTGCCAGCAGCCCCGGGACGGACGGCGGGGAGCAGTACTTC. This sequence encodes CASSPGTDGGEQYF.

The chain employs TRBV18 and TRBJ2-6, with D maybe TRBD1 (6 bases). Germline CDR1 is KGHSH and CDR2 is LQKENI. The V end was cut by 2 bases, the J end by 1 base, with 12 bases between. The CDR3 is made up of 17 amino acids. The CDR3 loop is CASSPRSGESGANVLTF. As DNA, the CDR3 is TGTGCCAGCTCACCAAGATCAGGGGAATCTGGGGCCAACGTCCTGACTTTC.

CDR3 protein: CASSEEGAYTEAFF. CDR3 in DNA: TGTGCCAGCAGTGAAGAAGGCGCATACACTGAAGCTTTCTTT. The J gene is TRBJ1-1, the V gene TRBV6-1; D is unclear. Germline V gene data show CDR1 as MNHNS and CDR2 as SASEGT. V lost 1 base to trimming and J lost 3 bases, with 9 bases between them. This CDR3 is 14 amino acids long.

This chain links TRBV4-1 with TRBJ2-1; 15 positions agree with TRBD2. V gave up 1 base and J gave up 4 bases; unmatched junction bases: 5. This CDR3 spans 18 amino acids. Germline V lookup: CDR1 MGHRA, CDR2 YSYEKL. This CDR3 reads CASSQGTSGRAGYNEQFF. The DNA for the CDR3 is TGCGCCAGCAGCCAAGGGACTAGCGGGAGGGCCGGATACAATGAGCAGTTCTTC.

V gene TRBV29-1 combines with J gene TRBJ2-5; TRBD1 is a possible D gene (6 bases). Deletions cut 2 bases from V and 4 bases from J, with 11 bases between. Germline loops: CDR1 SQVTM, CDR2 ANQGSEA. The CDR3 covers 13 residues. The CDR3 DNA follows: TGCAGCGTTGAAAGGCCCAGGGGAGAGACCCAGTACTTC. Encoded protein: CSVERPRGETQYF.

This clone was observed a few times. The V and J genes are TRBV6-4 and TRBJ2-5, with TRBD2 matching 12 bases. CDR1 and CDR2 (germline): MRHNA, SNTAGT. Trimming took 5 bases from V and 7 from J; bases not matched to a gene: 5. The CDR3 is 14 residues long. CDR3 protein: CASSLTSGSGTQYF. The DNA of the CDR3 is TGTGCCAGCAGTTTGACTAGCGGGAGTGGGACCCAGTACTTC.

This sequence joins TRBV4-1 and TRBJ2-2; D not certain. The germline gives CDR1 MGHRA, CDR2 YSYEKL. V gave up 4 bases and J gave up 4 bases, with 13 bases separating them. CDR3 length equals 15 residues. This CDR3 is CASSPTWGITGELFF. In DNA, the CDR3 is TGCGCCAGCAGCCCCACTTGGGGAATCACCGGGGAGCTGTTTTTT.

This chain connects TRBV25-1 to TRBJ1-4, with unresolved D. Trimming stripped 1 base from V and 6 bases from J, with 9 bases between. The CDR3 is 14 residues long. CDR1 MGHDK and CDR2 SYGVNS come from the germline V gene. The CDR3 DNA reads TGTGCCAGCAGTGAATCGGTGGGAGATGAAAAACTGTTTTTT. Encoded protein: CASSESVGDEKLFF. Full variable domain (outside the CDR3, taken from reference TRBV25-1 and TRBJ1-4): EADIYQTPRYLVIGTGKKITLECSQTMGHDKMYWYQQDPGMELHLIHYSYGVNSTEKGDLSSESTVSRIRTEHFPLTLESARPSHTSQYLCASSESVGDEKLFFGSGTQLSVL.

CDR3 nucleotide sequence: TGCGCCAGCAGCCATCTCGCAGGGCCCAGATCACCCCTCCACTTT. Its translation is CASSHLAGPRSPLHF. V gene TRBV4-1 combines with J gene TRBJ1-6; D might be TRBD1 (5 bases). The CDR3 spans 15 residues. Germline V gene sequence: CDR1 MGHRA, CDR2 YSYEKL. Trimming left V 3 bases short and J 10 bases short, with 16 bases between.

This chain's CDR3 is CASSFGQGLSNQPQHF. The CDR3 region has the DNA TGTGCCAGCAGCTTTGGGCAGGGTTTGAGCAATCAGCCCCAGCATTTT. This rearrangement joins TRBV5-6 to TRBJ1-5; the D gene is possibly TRBD1 (5 bases). Germline CDR1 is SGHDT and CDR2 is YYEEEE. The V and J ends lost 2 bases and 1 base respectively, with 13 bases between them. The length of the CDR3 is 16 residues.

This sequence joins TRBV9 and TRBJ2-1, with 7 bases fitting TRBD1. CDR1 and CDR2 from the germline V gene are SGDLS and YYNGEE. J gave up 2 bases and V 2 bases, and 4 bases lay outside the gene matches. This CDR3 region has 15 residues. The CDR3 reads CASSVSGTAYNEQFF. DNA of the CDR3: TGTGCCAGCAGCGTCTCCGGGACAGCCTACAATGAGCAGTTCTTC.

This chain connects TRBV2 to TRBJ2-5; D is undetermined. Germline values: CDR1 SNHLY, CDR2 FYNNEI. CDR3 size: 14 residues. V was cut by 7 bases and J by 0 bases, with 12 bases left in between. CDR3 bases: TGTGCCAGCACCCCATCCGGGTACCAAGAGACCCAGTACTTC. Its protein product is CASTPSGYQETQYF.

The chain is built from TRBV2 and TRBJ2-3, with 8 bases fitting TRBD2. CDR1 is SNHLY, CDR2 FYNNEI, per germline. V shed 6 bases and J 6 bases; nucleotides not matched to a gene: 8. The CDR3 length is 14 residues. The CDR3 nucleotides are TGTGCCAGCAGGGGCAATAGCGGGGTTGATACGCAGTATTTT. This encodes CASRGNSGVDTQYF.

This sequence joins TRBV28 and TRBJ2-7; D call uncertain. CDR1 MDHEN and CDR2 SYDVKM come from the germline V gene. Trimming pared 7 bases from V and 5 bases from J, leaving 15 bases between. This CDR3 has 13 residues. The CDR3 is CASKSGIRDEQYF. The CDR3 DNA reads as TGTGCCAGCAAGTCGGGTATTAGAGACGAGCAGTACTTC.

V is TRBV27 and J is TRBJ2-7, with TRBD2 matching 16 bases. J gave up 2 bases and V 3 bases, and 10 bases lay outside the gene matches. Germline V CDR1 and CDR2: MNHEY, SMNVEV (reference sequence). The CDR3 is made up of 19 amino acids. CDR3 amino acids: CASSLGTSGRAQIPYEQYF. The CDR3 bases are TGTGCCAGCAGTTTGGGGACTAGCGGGAGGGCCCAAATCCCCTACGAGCAGTACTTC.

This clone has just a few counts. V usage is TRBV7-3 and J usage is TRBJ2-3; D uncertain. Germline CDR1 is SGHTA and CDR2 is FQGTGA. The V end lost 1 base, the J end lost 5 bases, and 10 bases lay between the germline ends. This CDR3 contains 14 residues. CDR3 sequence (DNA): TGTGCCAGCAGCTTAAATATCGGACGAGATACGCAGTATTTT. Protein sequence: CASSLNIGRDTQYF.

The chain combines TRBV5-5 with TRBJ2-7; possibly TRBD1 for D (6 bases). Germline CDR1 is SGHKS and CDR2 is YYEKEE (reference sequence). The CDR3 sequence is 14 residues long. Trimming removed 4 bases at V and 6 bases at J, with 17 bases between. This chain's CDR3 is CASSLTTGLGEQYF. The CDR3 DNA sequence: TGTGCCAGCAGCCTGACCACAGGGTTGGGCGAGCAGTACTTC.

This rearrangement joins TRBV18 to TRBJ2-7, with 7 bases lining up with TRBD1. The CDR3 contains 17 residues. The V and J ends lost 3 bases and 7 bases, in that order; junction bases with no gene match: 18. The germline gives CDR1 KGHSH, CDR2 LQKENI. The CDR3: CASSPRQGTRGILEQYF. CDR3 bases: TGTGCCAGCTCACCCCGACAGGGTACGCGAGGAATTTTGGAGCAGTACTTC.

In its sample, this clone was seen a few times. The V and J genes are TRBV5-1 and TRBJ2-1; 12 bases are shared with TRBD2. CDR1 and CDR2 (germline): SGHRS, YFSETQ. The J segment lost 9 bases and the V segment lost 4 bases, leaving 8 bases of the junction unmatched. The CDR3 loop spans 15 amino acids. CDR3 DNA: TGCGCCAGCAGCCAATCGGGACTAGCGGGCCCTGAGCAGTTCTTC. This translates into CASSQSGLAGPEQFF.

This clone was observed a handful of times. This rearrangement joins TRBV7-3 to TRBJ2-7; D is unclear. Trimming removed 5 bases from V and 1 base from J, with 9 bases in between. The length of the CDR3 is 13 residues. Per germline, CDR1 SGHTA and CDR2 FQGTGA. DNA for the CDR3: TGTGCCAGCAGCCCAAATCTATCCTACGAGCAGTACTTC. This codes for CASSPNLSYEQYF.

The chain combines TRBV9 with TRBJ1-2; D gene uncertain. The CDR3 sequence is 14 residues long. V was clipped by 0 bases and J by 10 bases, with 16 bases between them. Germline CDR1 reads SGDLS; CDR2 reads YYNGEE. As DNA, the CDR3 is TGTGCCAGCAGCGTAGCCGGACGCAGAGAAAACTACACCTTC. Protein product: CASSVAGRRENYTF.

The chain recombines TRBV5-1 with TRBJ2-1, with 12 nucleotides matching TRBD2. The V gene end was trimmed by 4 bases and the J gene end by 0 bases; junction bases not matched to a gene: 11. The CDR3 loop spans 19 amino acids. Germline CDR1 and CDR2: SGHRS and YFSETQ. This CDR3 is CASSETSGGFLSSYNEQFF. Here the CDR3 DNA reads TGCGCCAGCAGCGAGACTAGCGGGGGTTTCCTCAGCTCCTACAATGAGCAGTTCTTC.